The 10 T cell receptor beta chains reported below all come from one sample, sequenced in a study of beta chain features in type 1 diabetes. General observations from the study: In every one of the four CD4+ subsets, TCRB CDR3s were moderately but significantly shorter in Type 1 diabetes patients.

TCRB transcripts that were expressed got sequenced, as all of the isolated RNA had been reverse transcribed. Generated by immunoSEQ multiplex PCR, the TCRdb table keeps only in-frame clones and is missing some. The sample has over 150,000 clones; roughly 8% are singletons. What these receptors recognize is not known. Specimen: central memory CD4+ T cells from blood. The receptors stem from a man in his late teens or twenties with type 1 diabetes.

The table lists this clone with a few counts. The genes are TRBV30 and TRBJ2-5, with 12 bases that match TRBD2. CDR1 and CDR2 from the germline V gene are GTSNPN and SVGIG (reference sequence). There are 16 residues in the CDR3. V lost 3 bases to trimming and J lost 5 bases; unmatched junction nucleotides: 10. The CDR3 here is CAWRSRTSGAWETQYF. CDR3 sequence (DNA): TGTGCCTGGAGGTCTAGGACTAGCGGGGCTTGGGAGACCCAGTACTTC.

J is TRBJ1-5 and V is TRBV28; D may be TRBD1 (6 bases). Trimming removed 5 bases from V and 15 bases from J, with 23 bases in between. CDR1 is MDHEN, CDR2 SYDVKM, per germline. The CDR3 has 14 amino acids. CDR3 DNA sequence: TGTGCCAGCAGTGAAACAGGCATCAGGGGATCGGTGCATTTT. It encodes CASSETGIRGSVHF.

This clone came up a few times. This chain uses TRBV19 with TRBJ1-5; tentatively, D is TRBD1 (5 bases). This CDR3 has 16 residues. The germline CDR1 and CDR2 sequences are LNHDA and SQIVND (reference sequence). V gave up 6 bases and J gave up 0 bases, with 15 bases separating them. The CDR3 spells CASSIGHRLSNQPQHF. The CDR3 DNA reads TGTGCCAGTAGCATCGGGCACAGGCTTAGCAATCAGCCCCAGCATTTT.

The chain couples TRBV6-6 to TRBJ2-5; TRBD2 might be the D (5 bases). V was pared by 9 bases and J by 0 bases, with 14 bases between. Germline assignment: CDR1 MNHNY and CDR2 SVGAGI (reference sequence). This CDR3 spans 14 amino acids. DNA of the CDR3: TGTGCCAGTACGTTTGGAGGCAACCAAGAGACCCAGTACTTC. Amino acid sequence: CASTFGGNQETQYF.

V gene TRBV5-1 combines with J gene TRBJ1-6; 7 positions match TRBD1. This CDR3 has 15 amino acids. Germline CDR1 is SGHRS and CDR2 is YFSETQ. After removal of 1 base from V and 8 bases from J, the junction contained 6 bases not matched to a gene. The chain's CDR3 is CASSLQETGYSPLHF. CDR3 DNA: TGCGCCAGCAGCTTGCAGGAGACAGGGTATTCACCCCTCCACTTT.

This chain connects TRBV5-6 to TRBJ1-1, with unresolved D. The germline V and J ends were trimmed by 4 bases and 1 base, with 11 bases remaining between them. CDR1 is SGHDT, CDR2 YYEEEE, per germline. The CDR3 runs 14 residues. In DNA, the CDR3 is TGTGCCAGCAGCCCGGGGAGGGAGAACACTGAAGCTTTCTTT. Encoded protein: CASSPGRENTEAFF.

The table lists this clone with a few counts. This rearrangement joins TRBV14 to TRBJ2-7; the D gene is possibly TRBD2 (5 bases). This CDR3 has 11 residues. Trimming removed 0 bases from V and 9 bases from J, with 6 bases in between. Germline lookup yields CDR1 SGHDN and CDR2 FVKESK. CDR3 in DNA: TGTGCCAGCAGCCAAGATCGGGGGCAGTACTTC. Amino acids: CASSQDRGQYF. Drawing the rest from reference TRBV14 and TRBJ2-7, the complete variable domain is EAGVTQFPSHSVIEKGQTVTLRCDPISGHDNLYWYRRVMGKEIKFLLHFVKESKQDESGMPNNRFLAERTGGTYSTLKVQPAELEDSGVYFCASSQDRGQYFGPGTRLTVT.

The J gene is TRBJ2-7, the V gene TRBV7-2; D is perhaps TRBD2 (5 bases). This CDR3 region has 13 residues. Trimming stripped 2 bases from V and 6 bases from J, with 11 bases between. CDR1 is SGHTA, CDR2 FQGNSA, per germline. The CDR3 DNA reads as TGTGCCAGCAGCTTAACGAGGGCGGTCGAGCAGTACTTC. This encodes CASSLTRAVEQYF.

V usage is TRBV25-1 and J usage is TRBJ2-3; TRBD1 is a possible D gene (6 bases). From germline, CDR1 is MGHDK and CDR2 SYGVNS. This CDR3 is 14 amino acids long. Trimming took 3 bases from V and 6 from J, leaving 13 bases between them. In DNA form, the CDR3 reads TGTGCCAGCAGTGATTTTCTGGGGGCGGATACGCAGTATTTT. Translating it yields CASSDFLGADTQYF.

This clone was picked up a small number of times. The chain employs TRBV30 and TRBJ2-1; 8 nucleotides align to TRBD1. With V trimmed by 4 bases and J by 6 bases, 11 bases remained unmatched. CDR1 is GTSNPN, CDR2 SVGIG, per germline (reference sequence). The CDR3 sequence is 15 residues long. The CDR3: CAWKRTGTWGNEQFF. The CDR3 DNA sequence: TGTGCCTGGAAACGGACAGGGACATGGGGCAATGAGCAGTTCTTC.